These T cell receptor beta chains were read from a single sample in a study of shared clonotypes between healthy human individuals. Data came from immunoSEQ multiplex PCR; TCRdb stores just in-frame clones and leaves some out. The data contain a few million clones, less than 95% of them singletons. The sample consisted of naive CD4+ T cells from PBMCs. These receptors came from a man between 18 and 29 years old in good health. Some clones in this sample may be carry-over from other donors' samples. The CDR3 runs from the conserved cysteine through the conserved F or W. A D gene is named only where the DNA matches it firmly. Clone size, where shown, is once, few, many, or a class for clones that have expanded.

>TRBJ2-1|NA|NA|TRBV27
CASSLLAVPEQFF
TGTGCCAGCAGTCTATTAGCTGTCCCTGAGCAGTTCTTC
>TRBJ2-2|NA|NA|TRBV5-1
CASSPRGGELFF
TGCGCCAGCAGCCCCAGAGGCGGGGAGCTGTTTTTT
>TRBJ2-7|NA|TRBD1|TRBV27
CASSLWDRPYEQYF
TGTGCCAGCAGCCTGTGGGACAGGCCCTACGAGCAGTACTTC
>TRBJ2-7|NA|NA|TRBV7-2
CASSLGMTYYEQYF
TGTGCCAGCAGCTTGGGGATGACCTACTACGAGCAGTACTTC
>TRBJ2-3|few|TRBD2|TRBV5-1
CASSPLAGVTDTQYF
TGCGCCAGCAGCCCACTAGCGGGAGTGACAGATACGCAGTATTTT
>TRBJ1-1|NA|NA|TRBV27
CATKTRGVDTEAFF
TGTGCCACTAAAACAAGGGGGGTAGACACTGAAGCTTTCTTT
>TRBJ2-3|NA|TRBD2|TRBV7-2
CASSVAGGPWDTQYF
TGTGCCAGCAGCGTAGCGGGAGGGCCATGGGATACGCAGTATTTT
>TRBJ1-1|NA|TRBD1|TRBV7-2
CASSLVGTVEAFF
TGTGCCAGCAGCTTAGTGGGGACAGTTGAAGCTTTCTTT
>TRBJ1-4|NA|NA|TRBV5-4
CASSLDVASEKLFF
TGTGCCAGCAGCTTGGATGTTGCGAGCGAAAAACTGTTTTTT
>TRBJ1-4|once|NA|TRBV13
CASSLGGTQMAELFF
TGTGCCAGCAGCTTAGGCGGGACACAAATGGCGGAACTGTTTTTT
>TRBJ1-2|NA|NA|TRBV19
CASSIEARVIYGYTF
TGTGCCAGTAGTATAGAAGCAAGGGTGATCTATGGCTACACCTTC
>TRBJ2-1|NA|TRBD1|TRBV4-3
CASSQALTAGGRGNEQFF
TGCGCCAGCAGCCAAGCCTTAACGGCAGGGGGCAGGGGGAATGAGCAGTTCTTC
>TRBJ2-7|NA|NA|TRBV7-2
CASSTLAGLGEEQYF
TGTGCCAGCAGCACCTTAGCCGGACTTGGCGAGGAGCAGTACTTC
>TRBJ2-7|NA|TRBD1|TRBV7-3
CASSLMDRKPYEQYF
TGTGCCAGCAGCTTAATGGACAGGAAACCTTACGAGCAGTACTTC
>TRBJ2-1|NA|NA|TRBV6-1
CASTASYNEQFF
TGTGCCAGCACGGCCTCTTACAATGAGCAGTTCTTC
>TRBJ2-5|once|NA|TRBV5-1
CASSLEGSAGETQYF
TGCGCCAGCAGCTTGGAGGGCAGCGCTGGGGAGACCCAGTACTTC
>TRBJ2-2|NA|TRBD1|TRBV7-3
CASSPQGFLTTGELFF
TGTGCCAGCAGCCCACAGGGGTTTCTGACGACCGGGGAGCTGTTTTTT
>TRBJ2-5|NA|NA|TRBV21-1
CASSNIPQTGNTHRGRETQYF
TGTGCCAGCAGCAATATTCCCCAGACAGGCAATACACACCGGGGGAGAGAGACCCAGTACTTC
>TRBJ2-7|NA|TRBD1|TRBV5-1
CASSSEGAREQYF
TGCGCCAGCAGTTCTGAGGGGGCCCGGGAGCAGTACTTC
>TRBJ2-1|NA|NA|TRBV28
CASSPAGRYNEQFF
TGTGCCAGCAGTCCCGCGGGACGGTACAATGAGCAGTTCTTC
>TRBJ2-4|NA|NA|TRBV7-8
CASSPKTLAKNIQYF
TGTGCCAGCAGCCCCAAGACGTTAGCCAAAAACATTCAGTACTTC
>TRBJ1-5|NA|NA|TRBV27
CASSEAGKEKPQHF
TGTGCCAGCTCAGAAGCAGGGAAGGAAAAGCCCCAGCATTTT
>TRBJ2-7|NA|TRBD2|TRBV2
CASNGLAVTYEQYF
TGTGCCAGCAATGGGCTAGCGGTAACCTACGAGCAGTACTTC
>TRBJ2-7|NA|TRBD2|TRBV2
CASTYRRSGRYNEQYF
TGTGCCAGCACCTACCGCCGGAGCGGGAGGTACAACGAGCAGTACTTC
>TRBJ2-3|NA|TRBD2|TRBV6-6
CASSYGTRMITDTQYF
TGTGCCAGCAGTTACGGGACTAGAATGATCACAGATACGCAGTATTTT
>TRBJ2-1|NA|NA|TRBV10-3
CAISESTGTAYNEQFF
TGTGCCATCAGTGAGTCGACGGGAACCGCATACAATGAGCAGTTCTTC
>TRBJ2-7|NA|TRBD2|TRBV15
CATSRFSGKSSYEQYF
TGTGCCACCAGCAGATTTAGCGGGAAGAGCTCCTACGAGCAGTACTTC
>TRBJ1-1|NA|NA|TRBV7-2
CASSLVAANTEAFF
TGTGCCAGCAGCTTAGTGGCAGCAAACACTGAAGCTTTCTTT
>TRBJ2-2|NA|NA|TRBV27
CASGRRFSRAYTGELFF
TGTGCCAGCGGCCGCCGGTTCAGCAGGGCCTACACCGGGGAGCTGTTTTTT
>TRBJ1-4|few|NA|TRBV30
CAWTQGPNEKLFF
TGTGCCTGGACTCAGGGACCTAATGAAAAACTGTTTTTT
>TRBJ1-4|NA|NA|TRBV5-4
CASSLEPTSREKLFF
TGTGCCAGCAGCTTGGAGCCTACCTCAAGGGAAAAACTGTTTTTT
>TRBJ2-2|NA|TRBD2|TRBV5-4
CASSPGLAANTGELFF
TGTGCCAGCAGCCCCGGACTAGCGGCGAACACCGGGGAGCTGTTTTTT
>TRBJ2-5|NA|NA|TRBV28
CASSPRETQYF
TGTGCCAGCAGCCCTCGGGAGACCCAGTACTTC
>TRBJ2-5|NA|NA|TRBV2
CATSWGVGPQETQYF
TGTGCCACCTCGTGGGGGGTCGGGCCCCAAGAGACCCAGTACTTC
>TRBJ2-3|NA|NA|TRBV6-5
CASSYSPYRGTDTQYF
TGTGCCAGCAGTTACTCGCCGTACCGGGGCACAGATACGCAGTATTTT
>TRBJ2-7|NA|NA|TRBV5-4
CASSLGTAEQYF
TGTGCCAGCAGCTTGGGGACGGCCGAGCAGTACTTC
>TRBJ2-7|few|TRBD1|TRBV18
CASSGRRQGAYEQYF
TGTGCCAGCTCCGGCCGACGACAGGGGGCCTACGAGCAGTACTTC
>TRBJ1-1|NA|NA|TRBV5-5
CASSQRREPEAFF
TGTGCCAGCAGCCAACGGAGGGAACCTGAAGCTTTCTTT
>TRBJ1-5|NA|NA|TRBV14
CASSQGRGSNQPQHF
TGTGCCAGCAGCCAAGGCAGGGGCAGCAATCAGCCCCAGCATTTT
>TRBJ1-1|NA|NA|TRBV30
CAWSVRPGDTEAFF
TGTGCCTGGAGTGTTCGTCCTGGGGACACTGAAGCTTTCTTT
>TRBJ2-5|NA|NA|TRBV18
CASSQEEGQETQYF
TGTGCCAGCTCACAGGAAGAGGGGCAAGAGACCCAGTACTTC
>TRBJ2-3|NA|NA|TRBV9
CASSVVSRGADTQYF
TGTGCCAGCAGCGTAGTTTCCCGAGGGGCAGATACGCAGTATTTT
>TRBJ2-7|NA|TRBD1|TRBV18
CASSSNRGPYEQYF
TGTGCCAGCTCATCAAACAGGGGACCCTACGAGCAGTACTTC
>TRBJ2-1|once|NA|TRBV7-2
CASSLRDFSYNEQFF
TGTGCCAGCAGCCTCCGGGACTTCTCCTACAATGAGCAGTTCTTC
>TRBJ2-5|NA|TRBD2|TRBV5-1
CASSLWSGSRETQYF
TGCGCCAGCAGCTTGTGGAGCGGGAGCAGAGAGACCCAGTACTTC
>TRBJ1-2|NA|NA|TRBV28
CASSSPGSTDYGYTF
TGTGCCAGCAGTTCCCCGGGCTCAACGGACTATGGCTACACCTTC
>TRBJ2-1|NA|NA|TRBV6-6
CATTKEAHFNNEQFF
TGTGCCACCACGAAGGAGGCCCATTTCAACAATGAGCAGTTCTTC
>TRBJ2-2|NA|NA|TRBV6-5
CASSCQLAWCTGELFF
TGTGCCAGCAGTTGCCAGCTAGCGTGGTGCACCGGGGAGCTGTTTTTT
>TRBJ1-1|few|NA|TRBV30
CAWSEGQGRGAFF
TGTGCCTGGAGTGAGGGGCAGGGGAGAGGAGCTTTCTTT
>TRBJ1-2|NA|NA|TRBV4-2
CASSQDSRGAGYTF
TGTGCCAGCAGCCAAGATTCGCGGGGCGCTGGCTACACCTTC
>TRBJ1-3|NA|NA|TRBV9
CASSASPGWQAGNTIYF
TGTGCCAGCAGCGCAAGCCCAGGGTGGCAAGCTGGAAACACCATATATTTT
>TRBJ1-2|NA|TRBD1|TRBV6-5
CASRIQDRGKGGYTF
TGTGCCAGCAGAATCCAGGACAGGGGAAAGGGTGGCTACACCTTC